These 25 T cell receptor beta chains share one sample of origin, sequenced in a study of Graves' ophthalmopathy and Graves' hyperthyroidism. Using RNA transcripts, the TCR beta CDR3 regions were amplified. HTBI primers served in a first-round RT-PCR, which a second-round multiplex PCR followed. TCRdb ran MiXCR on the multiplex PCR reads and lists one entry per CDR3 protein. This table holds 300,000 or so distinct CDR3 sequences, roughly 15% found once. The specimen sequenced was peripheral blood. The receptors were gathered from an adult man with Graves' ophthalmopathy.

This clonotype was recorded at least ten times. The chain joins TRBV5-1 to TRBJ2-7; D is tentatively TRBD1 or TRBD2 (5 bases each). V shed 6 bases and J shed 3 bases, with 19 bases lying between them. The germline V gene encodes CDR1 SGHRS and CDR2 YFSETQ. The CDR3 is 15 amino acids. The CDR3 spells CASKTRDQNVYEQYF. The CDR3 DNA follows: TGCGCCAGCAAAACACGGGACCAAAACGTCTACGAGCAGTACTTC.

This clonotype occurred many times. The chain couples TRBV7-9 to TRBJ2-5; 9 positions agree with TRBD1. Germline V gives CDR1 SEHNR, CDR2 FQNEAQ (reference sequence). V dropped 5 bases and J dropped 4; count of bases not matched to a gene: 8. The CDR3 is 15 residues long. The CDR3 sequence: CASSTRNRGPETQYF. As DNA, the CDR3 is TGTGCCAGCAGCACTCGGAACAGGGGGCCAGAGACCCAGTACTTC. The variable domain in full, completed from reference TRBV7-9 and TRBJ2-5, reads DTGVSQNPRHKITKRGQNVTFRCDPISEHNRLYWYRQTLGQGPEFLTYFQNEAQLEKSRLLSDRFSAERPKGSFSTLEIQRTEQGDSAMYLCASSTRNRGPETQYFGPGTRLLVL.

Many counts were recorded for this clonotype. The chain carries TRBV6-1 and TRBJ2-7; 9 positions match TRBD1. The J segment lost 6 bases and the V segment lost 6 bases, leaving 3 bases of the junction unmatched. Germline V gene data show CDR1 as MNHNS and CDR2 as SASEGT. The CDR3 runs to 12 residues. CDR3 residues: CASRDRGFEQYF. CDR3 coding DNA: TGTGCCAGCAGGGACAGGGGCTTCGAGCAGTACTTC.

This clonotype was observed many times. J is TRBJ2-5 and V is TRBV11-2, with D possibly being TRBD1 or TRBD2 (5 bases each). The germline CDR1 and CDR2 sequences are SGHAT and FQNNGV. The CDR3 runs 17 residues. V shed 2 bases and J shed 4 bases, with 20 bases lying between them. The CDR3 bases are TGTGCCAGCAGCTTATCCGCTGGGGGAGACAGCCGAGAGACCCAGTACTTC. Translation: CASSLSAGGDSRETQYF.

This clonotype was picked up many times. J is TRBJ2-7 and V is TRBV4-2; D might be TRBD1 (5 bases). Deletions cut 4 bases from V and 5 bases from J, with 24 bases between. The CDR3 runs 17 residues. Germline assignment: CDR1 LGHNA and CDR2 YNFKEQ. The CDR3 protein is CASSLTTSGQGSHEQYF. The CDR3 coding sequence is TGTGCCAGCAGCCTCACAACCTCCGGTCAGGGATCCCACGAGCAGTACTTC.

The rearrangement uses TRBV18 and TRBJ2-7, with D unresolved. CDR3 length equals 16 residues. The V gene lost 1 base and the J gene lost 5 bases, with 18 bases spanning the gap. Germline CDR1 and CDR2: KGHSH and LQKENI. CDR3 sequence reads: CASSPLKGPATDEQYF. The CDR3 DNA is TGTGCCAGCTCACCACTTAAGGGTCCGGCGACGGACGAGCAGTACTTC.

This clonotype has at least ten counts. The gene calls are TRBV5-1 and TRBJ1-1; D may be TRBD1 (5 bases). V lost 1 base and J 1 base, leaving 11 bases between the germline ends. CDR3 length equals 15 residues. Germline values: CDR1 SGHRS, CDR2 YFSETQ. The CDR3 loop reads CASSLTAGSNTEAFF. The CDR3 DNA reads TGCGCCAGCAGCTTGACGGCAGGGTCGAACACTGAAGCTTTCTTT. The whole variable domain, filled in from reference TRBV5-1 and TRBJ1-1, reads KAGVTQTPRYLIKTRGQQVTLSCSPISGHRSVSWYQQTPGQGLQFLFEYFSETQRNKGNFPGRFSGRQFSNSRSEMNVSTLELGDSALYLCASSLTAGSNTEAFFGQGTRLTVV.

In this sample, this clonotype turned up many times. The gene calls are TRBV6-5 and TRBJ2-1; 11 bases are shared with TRBD2. Germline values: CDR1 MNHEY, CDR2 SVGAGI. The CDR3 totals 14 residues. V lost 6 bases, J lost 6 bases, and 4 bases stayed unmatched. The CDR3 bases are TGTGCCAGCAGGCTAGCGGGGGGCAGCAATGAGCAGTTCTTC. Translation gives CASRLAGGSNEQFF.

There are many counts of this clonotype. CDR3 residues: CSARDRGASYEQYF. DNA of the CDR3: TGCAGTGCTAGAGACAGGGGGGCCTCCTACGAGCAGTACTTC. The genes are TRBV20-1 and TRBJ2-7, with a tentative D call TRBD1 (7 bases). Per germline, CDR1 DFQATT and CDR2 SNEGSKA (reference sequence). Trimming took 0 bases from V and 0 from J, leaving 9 bases between them. The CDR3 has 14 residues.

This clonotype was recorded at least ten times. The chain uses TRBV6-2 or TRBV6-3 and TRBJ2-7; D uncertain. The V gene's germline CDR1 is MNHEY and CDR2 SVGEGT. The CDR3 runs to 16 residues. The V and J ends lost 4 bases and 5 bases respectively, with 21 bases between them. CDR3 in DNA: TGTGCCAGCAGTTCGGTCCCCGGACCCAACGAAGACGAGCAGTACTTC. This codes for CASSSVPGPNEDEQYF.

V and J are TRBV6-5 and TRBJ1-2; D is undetermined. CDR1 is MNHEY and CDR2 is SVGAGI in the germline V gene. CDR3 length equals 15 residues. V was pared by 5 bases and J by 2 bases, with 15 bases between. This CDR3 reads CASSNEILGNYGYTF. The CDR3 nucleotides read TGTGCCAGCAGTAACGAAATTTTAGGCAACTATGGCTACACCTTC.

This clonotype occurred many times. This chain links TRBV19 with TRBJ1-1; D is perhaps TRBD1 (6 bases). V was shortened by 3 bases and J by 6 bases, with 17 bases between the two germline ends. This CDR3 has 15 residues. The germline V gene has CDR1 LNHDA and CDR2 SQIVND (reference sequence). In nucleotides, the CDR3 is TGTGCCAGTAGTATTCGGTCAGGGGCTGGAGCTGAAGCTTTCTTT. Its translation: CASSIRSGAGAEAFF. Using reference TRBV19 and TRBJ1-1 for the parts outside the CDR3, the full variable domain is DGGITQSPKYLFRKEGQNVTLSCEQNLNHDAMYWYRQDPGQGLRLIYYSQIVNDFQKGDIAEGYSVSREKKESFPLTVTSAQKNPTAFYLCASSIRSGAGAEAFFGQGTRLTVV.

This clonotype was observed at least ten times. The V gene is TRBV29-1, the J gene TRBJ2-7; TRBD1 is a possible D gene (6 bases). CDR3 size: 14 residues. With 0 bases removed from V and 2 bases from J, the gap between germline ends came to 11 bases. Per germline, CDR1 SQVTM and CDR2 ANQGSEA. The CDR3 reads CSVEDRQGTYEQYF. The CDR3 DNA follows: TGCAGCGTTGAAGACCGGCAGGGGACCTACGAGCAGTACTTC.

Ten or more counts support this clonotype. The rearrangement links TRBV7-9 to TRBJ2-7; TRBD1 might be the D (5 bases). Germline CDR1 SEHNR, CDR2 FQNEAQ (reference sequence). The CDR3 runs to 15 residues. V was shortened by 5 bases and J by 5 bases, with 19 bases between the two germline ends. CDR3 sequence reads: CASSPLGQSRDEQYF. For the CDR3, the DNA is TGTGCCAGCAGCCCACTGGGGCAGAGCCGAGACGAGCAGTACTTC.

Turning to this clonotype: A clone one base away is much larger, so this may be a read error. This CDR3 fails to terminate in the conserved phenylalanine or tryptophan, so it likely reflects a read error. V usage is TRBV6-2 or TRBV6-3 and J usage is TRBJ2-7; tentatively, D is TRBD2 (6 bases). This CDR3 spans 16 amino acids. Per the germline V gene, CDR1 is MNHEY and CDR2 is SVGEGT. The DNA for the CDR3 is TGTGCCAGCAGGTACTTTAGGGCAGGGAGGTTCCACGAGCAGTACCTC. It translates to CASRYFRAGRFHEQYL.

This clonotype was counted ten times or more. The gene calls are TRBV4-1 and TRBJ2-7, with D possibly TRBD1 on 5 matching bases. Germline values: CDR1 MGHRA, CDR2 YSYEKL. This CDR3 spans 15 amino acids. V gave up 5 bases and J gave up 2 bases, with 16 bases separating them. CDR3 residues: CASSITDTGAYEQYF. The CDR3 coding sequence is TGCGCCAGCAGCATTACGGACACAGGAGCCTACGAGCAGTACTTC.

This clonotype was recorded at least ten times. The chain combines TRBV6-5 with TRBJ2-7; TRBD2 matches 9 bases. The CDR3 totals 14 residues. Germline CDR1 is MNHEY and CDR2 is SVGAGI. V shed 2 bases, J shed 6 bases, and the junction held 5 bases outside the gene matches. This chain's CDR3 is CASSYSLAGREQYF. Written as DNA, the CDR3 is TGTGCCAGCAGTTACAGTCTAGCGGGACGCGAGCAGTACTTC.

This clonotype came up many times. The CDR3 DNA reads as TGTGCCAGCGGAGGGTACTACCCTTACGAGCAGTACTTC. Its protein product is CASGGYYPYEQYF. The chain has TRBV6-1 and TRBJ2-7; TRBD2 is a possible D gene (6 bases). Trimming left V 8 bases short and J 4 bases short, with 15 bases between. Germline V gene sequence: CDR1 MNHNS, CDR2 SASEGT. CDR3 length: 13 amino acids.

This clonotype turned up a few times. V is TRBV6-5 and J is TRBJ1-1; D is ambiguous. The CDR3 extends over 14 amino acids. Trimming removed 2 bases from V and 6 bases from J, with 13 bases in between. CDR1 MNHEY and CDR2 SVGAGI come from the germline V gene. The CDR3 sequence is CASSYDTQRPEAFF. CDR3 sequence (DNA): TGTGCCAGCAGTTACGACACGCAGAGGCCTGAAGCTTTCTTT.

This clonotype was counted ten times or more. This chain uses TRBV5-1 with TRBJ2-7; 8 bases are a match to TRBD2. The CDR3 spans 15 residues. Per germline, CDR1 SGHRS and CDR2 YFSETQ. V gave up 4 bases and J gave up 1 base; unmatched junction bases: 7. CDR3 sequence reads: CASSDSGGGSYEQYF. Here the CDR3 DNA reads TGCGCCAGCAGCGACTCGGGAGGGGGTTCCTACGAGCAGTACTTC.

This clonotype has at least ten counts. The chain is built from TRBV30 and TRBJ1-2, with TRBD1 identical over 7 bases. Trimming cost V 2 bases and J 3 bases; bases outside gene matches: 6. The CDR3 contains 14 residues. Germline lookup yields CDR1 GTSNPN and CDR2 SVGIG (reference sequence). DNA for the CDR3: TGTGCCTGGAGTCCGGGGACAGCCTACTATGGCTACACCTTC. The encoded protein is CAWSPGTAYYGYTF. Full variable domain (rest looked up from reference TRBV30 and TRBJ1-2): SQTIHQWPATLVQPVGSPLSLECTVEGTSNPNLYWYRQAAGRGLQLLFYSVGIGQISSEVPQNLSASRPQDRQFILSSKKLLLSDSGFYLCAWSPGTAYYGYTFGSGTRLTVV.

This clonotype was recorded many times. V is TRBV20-1 and J is TRBJ2-7; weak D call: TRBD2 (6 bases). The CDR3 is 17 amino acids. With 0 bases removed from V and 2 bases from J, the gap between germline ends came to 20 bases. Germline V lookup: CDR1 DFQATT, CDR2 SNEGSKA (reference sequence). This chain's CDR3 is CSARDHYLPGAPYEQYF. CDR3 nucleotide sequence: TGCAGTGCTAGAGATCACTATTTACCGGGAGCTCCCTACGAGCAGTACTTC.

This clonotype appeared many times. The chain recombines TRBV28 with TRBJ2-7, with 14 bases that match TRBD2. Germline CDR1 MDHEN, CDR2 SYDVKM. There are 22 residues in the CDR3. The J segment lost 2 bases and the V segment lost 3 bases, leaving 21 bases of the junction unmatched. The CDR3 loop is CASSFHRGRTGTSGSVPYEQYF. Here the CDR3 DNA reads TGTGCCAGCAGTTTTCACAGGGGCAGAACCGGGACTAGCGGGAGTGTCCCCTACGAGCAGTACTTC. Drawing the rest from reference TRBV28 and TRBJ2-7, the complete variable domain is DVKVTQSSRYLVKRTGEKVFLECVQDMDHENMFWYRQDPGLGLRLIYFSYDVKMKEKGDIPEGYSVSREKKERFSLILESASTNQTSMYLCASSFHRGRTGTSGSVPYEQYFGPGTRLTVT.

This clonotype was seen many times. This chain uses TRBV12-3 or TRBV12-4 with TRBJ1-5; 8 nucleotides line up with TRBD1. Trimming removed 3 bases from V and 3 bases from J; junction bases left unmatched: 4. The CDR3 is made up of 15 amino acids. As DNA, the CDR3 is TGTGCCAGCAGTTTCCGGACAGGGTCCAATCAGCCCCAGCATTTT. This gives the protein CASSFRTGSNQPQHF.

This clonotype was counted many times. The chain carries TRBV29-1 and TRBJ1-2; 10 bases fit TRBD1. This CDR3 has 15 residues. The V gene's germline CDR1 is SQVTM and CDR2 ANQGSEA. Unmatched junction bases numbered 9, after V lost 6 bases and J lost 2 bases. CDR3 in DNA: TGCAGCGTCCACGAGGGACAGGGGCCAAACTATGGCTACACCTTC. It specifies CSVHEGQGPNYGYTF.